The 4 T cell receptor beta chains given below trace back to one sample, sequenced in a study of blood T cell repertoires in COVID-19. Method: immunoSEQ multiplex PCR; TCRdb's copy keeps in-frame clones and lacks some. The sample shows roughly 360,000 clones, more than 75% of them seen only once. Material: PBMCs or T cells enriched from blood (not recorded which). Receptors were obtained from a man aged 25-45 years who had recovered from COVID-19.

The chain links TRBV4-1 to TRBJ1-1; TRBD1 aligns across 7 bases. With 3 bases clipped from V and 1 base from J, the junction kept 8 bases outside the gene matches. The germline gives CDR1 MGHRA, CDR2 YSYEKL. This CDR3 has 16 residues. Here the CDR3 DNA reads TGCGCCAGCAGCCACATAACGGGACAGACGAACACTGAAGCTTTCTTT. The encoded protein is CASSHITGQTNTEAFF.

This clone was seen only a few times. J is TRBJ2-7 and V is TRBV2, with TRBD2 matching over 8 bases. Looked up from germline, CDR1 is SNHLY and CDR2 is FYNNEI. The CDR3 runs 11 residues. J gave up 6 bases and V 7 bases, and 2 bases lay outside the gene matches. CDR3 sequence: CASNGRAEQYF. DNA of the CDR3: TGTGCCAGCAACGGGAGGGCCGAGCAGTACTTC.

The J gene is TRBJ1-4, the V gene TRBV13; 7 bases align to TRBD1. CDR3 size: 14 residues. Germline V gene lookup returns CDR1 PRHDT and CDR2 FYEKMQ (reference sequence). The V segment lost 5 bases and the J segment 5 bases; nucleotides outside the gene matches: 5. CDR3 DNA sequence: TGTGCCAGCAGCCAAACGGGACAGAATGAAAAACTGTTTTTT. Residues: CASSQTGQNEKLFF.

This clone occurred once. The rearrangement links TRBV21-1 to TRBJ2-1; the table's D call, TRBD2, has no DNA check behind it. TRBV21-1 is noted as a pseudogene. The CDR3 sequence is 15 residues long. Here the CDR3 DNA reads TGTGCCAGCAACCATACTAGCGGGGGGAGCTATGAGCAGTTCTTC. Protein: CASNHTSGGSYEQFF.